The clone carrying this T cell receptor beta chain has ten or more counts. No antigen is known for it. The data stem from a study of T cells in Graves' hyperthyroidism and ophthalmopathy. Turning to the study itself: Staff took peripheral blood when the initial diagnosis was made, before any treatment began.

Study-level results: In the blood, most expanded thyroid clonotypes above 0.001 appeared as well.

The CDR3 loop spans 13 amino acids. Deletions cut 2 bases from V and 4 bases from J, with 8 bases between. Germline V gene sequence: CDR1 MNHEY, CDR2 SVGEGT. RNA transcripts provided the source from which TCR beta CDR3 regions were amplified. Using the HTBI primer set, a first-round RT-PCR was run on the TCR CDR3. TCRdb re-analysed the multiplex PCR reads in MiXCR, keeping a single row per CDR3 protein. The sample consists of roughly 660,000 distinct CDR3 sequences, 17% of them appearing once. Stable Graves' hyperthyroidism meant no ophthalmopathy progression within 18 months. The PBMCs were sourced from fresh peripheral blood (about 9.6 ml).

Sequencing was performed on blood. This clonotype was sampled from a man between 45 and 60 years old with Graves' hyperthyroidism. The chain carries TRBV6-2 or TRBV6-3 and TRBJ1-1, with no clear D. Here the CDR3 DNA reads TGTGCCAGCAGTTACCCCCCGACCACTGAAGCTTTCTTT. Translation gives CASSYPPTTEAFF.